This T cell receptor (beta chain) originates from a study of control samples from healthy donors and cancer patients. V trimming: 6 bases; J trimming: 7 bases; junction bases outside the gene matches: 6. Germline CDR1 is WSHSY and CDR2 is SAAADI. The CDR3 consists of 14 residues. Generated by immunoSEQ multiplex PCR, the TCRdb table keeps only in-frame clones and is missing some. The sample shows about 94,000 clones, less than 95% of them seen only once. This rearrangement joins TRBV10-2 to TRBJ1-4; 9 bases are shared with TRBD1. The clonotype comes from a woman younger than 35 in good health. The sample taken for sequencing was blood. Here the CDR3 DNA reads TGCGCCAGCAGCCGGGACAGGGTTTCTGAAAAACTGTTTTTT. This translates into CASSRDRVSEKLFF.